Included here is one T cell receptor (beta chain) sequence, with context. Which antigen it targets is not known. No base quality values were provided; no much bigger clone lies one nucleotide off. Cut back by 3 bases and 5 bases, the V and J ends lie 14 bases apart. Counted from cysteine to phenylalanine, this CDR3 has 15 amino acids. Solely the CDR3 DNA is kept, with 45 bases framed from the first base. According to the germline V gene (reference sequence), CDR1 reads SEHNR and CDR2 reads FQNEAQ. High-throughput TCR beta sequencing profiled peripheral blood CD8+ and CD4+ T cells from healthy donors, Susac syndrome patients and multiple sclerosis patients. Susac syndrome patients met recently defined diagnostic criteria for definite or probable disease. Bulk CD8+ and CD4+ T cells were purified magnetically by negative isolation, whereas CD8+ TEMRA cells were enriched by FACS. Blood was drawn into EDTA tubes, processed within 24 hours, and PBMCs were isolated by density gradient centrifugation. PBMCs intended for TCR sequencing were cryopreserved in liquid nitrogen and were subsequently thawed in a 37 degrees C water bath. A purity of at least 90% was achieved for sorted or isolated CD4+, CD8+ and CD8+ TEMRA cells.

RNA was extracted with the RNeasy kit and roughly 0.45 to 1 ug was reverse transcribed using random hexamers. The immunoSEQ multiplex PCR assay, covering 54 Vbeta and 13 Jbeta segments, was used to amplify TCR beta CDR3 regions. Bias from PCR amplification was corrected by using a synthetic template baseline for primer optimization and for computational correction. The study's processing was this. Reads were assigned to V, D and J genes according to IMGT and analyzed in immunoSEQ Analyzer, with only productive sequences retained. To calculate clonality, Shannon entropy was normalized by log2 of the number of productive unique sequences and then subtracted from one. Public and private clones were assessed among the 100 most prevalent clones of each patient and control. Clones were defined as Susac-specific if absent from the healthy and MS cohorts, from around 1,000 published viral clones and from other ImmuneACCESS disease sequences. The raw public reads went through TCRdb reprocessing: fastp at Q25, MiXCR clone calling, in-frame beta chains kept. Under each unique CDR3 protein, matching rows form one entry showing the most common genes and DNA. Clone size and V and J calls follow TCRdb, not the original study. The sample table holds roughly 89,000 distinct CDR3 sequences, of which 90% to 97% were seen once. 0.4% to 0.45% of the sample rests with the top ten.

The data were taken from a study of CD8 T cells in Susac syndrome (dated by TCRdb to the late 2010s). Regarding the complete study: Of the Susac syndrome patients who were sequenced, about eight were in clinical remission while six had clinically active disease. CD8+ T cell repertoire clonality was compared between about a dozen healthy donors, around 14 Susac syndrome patients and approximately 16 multiple sclerosis patients. Whether CD8+ T cell activation and differentiation in Susac syndrome was antigen driven was tested using repertoire sequencing. At blood withdrawal, Susac syndrome patients were therapy-naive, treated with corticosteroids (with IVIg additionally given to some), or treated with IVIg alone. Summary of the overall study and its limitations: Susac syndrome CD8+ repertoires showed clonal expansion, highest in CD8+ TEMRA cells and greater in clinically active than remitting patients. The number of individuals in the TCR sequencing and HLA analysis was recognized as being relatively small. Looking at Susac-specific public clones, the researchers identified sixteen in the total CD8+ repertoire and a few in the CD8+ TEMRA repertoire.

The receptor chain draws on TRBV7-9 and TRBJ2-1; the D gene is unclear. Sequencing was carried out using CD8+ T cells from PBMCs. This sequence was found in a human donor with Susac syndrome. The CDR3 in this case is CASSLSEMAHNEQFF. The base sequence is TGTGCCAGCAGCTTGTCGGAGATGGCCCACAATGAGCAGTTCTTC.